This TCR beta chain was obtained from a study of blood T cell repertoires in COVID-19. Study information: The analysed material was cDNA or gDNA that came from T cells, B-cell-depleted T cells, or PBMCs.

Trimming pared 4 bases from V and 4 bases from J, leaving 17 bases between. The germline V gene has CDR1 SGHRS and CDR2 YFSETQ. The CDR3 has 15 amino acids. TCRdb's table, derived via immunoSEQ multiplex PCR, lists solely in-frame clones and lacks some. The sample holds 95,000 to 150,000 clones; around 77% are singletons and the top ten take 15% to 20%. The genes are TRBV5-1 and TRBJ1-2, with unresolved D. The specimen sequenced was peripheral blood. The clonotype originates from a man aged 55 to 70 with active or convalescent COVID-19. DNA for the CDR3: TGCGCCAGCAGCCCAGCGGGGTCGCCGGGCTATGGCTACACCTTC. As protein: CASSPAGSPGYGYTF.